This T cell receptor beta chain was profiled in a study of CD8 T cells in Susac syndrome. Trimming removed 4 bases from V and 6 bases from J, with 8 bases in between. Germline V gene data show CDR1 as SQVTM and CDR2 as ANQGSEA. The CDR3 covers 11 residues. Reverse transcription of 0.5 to 1 ug RNA used random hexamers. Coverage of TCR beta CDR3 amplification by immunoSEQ multiplex PCR extended to 54 Vbeta and 13 Jbeta. One entry per CDR3 protein results from TCRdb running MiXCR on the immunoSEQ multiplex PCR reads. This table holds a few hundred thousand distinct CDR3 sequences, 95% found once. The T cells that were sequenced for TCR beta were CD8+ and CD4+ cells from blood. The multiple sclerosis controls were treatment-naive patients affected by stable or active relapsing-remitting disease. Negative isolation yielded CD4+ and CD8+ T cells, and FACS enriched TEMRA cells.

The receptor was isolated from a human donor with multiple sclerosis. The sequenced sample was CD4+ T cells from PBMCs. The chain employs TRBV29-1 and TRBJ2-3; tentative D call: TRBD2 (6 bases). CDR3 DNA: TGCAGCGTTGTGGAGGGGGATACGCAGTATTTT. Translation gives CSVVEGDTQYF.